These 19 T cell receptor beta chains came from one sample sequenced in a study of PD-1 blockade in classical Hodgkin lymphoma. The assay was immunoSEQ multiplex PCR, and TCRdb's table has in-frame clones only and misses some. The data hold roughly 94,000 clones, with roughly 91% observed a single time. Noted time point: cycle 4 day 1 (C4D1), after about 6 weeks of nivolumab. Exposure to brentuximab vedotin varied, and each patient had relapsed following autologous stem cell transplantation. This specimen consisted of peripheral blood mononuclear cells (PBMCs), obtained before the fourth cycle of nivolumab. The receptors come from a human donor with classical Hodgkin lymphoma.

In nucleotides, the CDR3 is TGTGCCAGCAGCTTGGGAAGTCGTCAGCCCCAGCATTTT. Its translation is CASSLGSRQPQHF. This chain joins TRBV5-6 and TRBJ1-5; D not resolved. The CDR3 totals 13 residues. The germline V gene encodes CDR1 SGHDT and CDR2 YYEEEE. Trimming shortened V by 0 bases and J by 6 bases, and 7 bases separated the two germline ends.

The rearrangement joins TRBV28 to TRBJ2-5; D might be TRBD1 or TRBD2, each matching 5 bases. V was clipped by 6 bases and J by 4 bases, with 12 bases between them. This CDR3 comprises 13 residues. From germline, CDR1 is MDHEN and CDR2 SYDVKM. The CDR3 here is CASSPSGRETQYF. The CDR3 DNA is TGTGCCAGCAGCCCTTCAGGGAGAGAGACCCAGTACTTC.

The genes are TRBV6-1 and TRBJ2-1, with no clear D. The CDR3 covers 12 residues. Germline V lookup: CDR1 MNHNS, CDR2 SASEGT. Trimming cost V 8 bases and J 4 bases, with 9 bases left between them. The CDR3 DNA follows: TGTGCCAGCCAGGACGGTTACAATGAGCAGTTCTTC. Translated: CASQDGYNEQFF.

V and J are TRBV5-4 and TRBJ2-7, with D possibly being TRBD1 (5 bases). CDR1 and CDR2 (germline): SGHNT, YYREEE (reference sequence). With 7 bases removed from V and 0 bases from J, the gap between germline ends came to 17 bases. The CDR3 is 15 amino acids. CDR3 in DNA: TGTGCCAGCTCCTTGGGTCCAGGGCACTCCTACGAGCAGTACTTC. This encodes CASSLGPGHSYEQYF.

This sequence joins TRBV10-3 and TRBJ2-1; TRBD2 matches 7 bases. With 0 bases clipped from V and 3 bases from J, the junction kept 5 bases outside the gene matches. The CDR3 runs 16 residues. CDR1 and CDR2 from the germline V gene are ENHRY and SYGVKD. The DNA of the CDR3 is TGTGCCATCAGTGAGTCCCCGGGAGGTGGCTACAATGAGCAGTTCTTC. It codes for CAISESPGGGYNEQFF.

V and J are TRBV19 and TRBJ1-4; 10 bases fit TRBD1. There are 13 residues in the CDR3. With 6 bases clipped from V and 9 bases from J, the junction kept 4 bases outside the gene matches. Germline lookup yields CDR1 LNHDA and CDR2 SQIVND (reference sequence). The CDR3 nucleotides read TGTGCCAGTAGAGAGACAGGGGGCAAAAAACTGTTTTTT. Its translation: CASRETGGKKLFF.

This chain links TRBV7-9 with TRBJ1-5; TRBD1 matches 10 bases. This CDR3 is built from 16 residues. With V trimmed by 3 bases and J by 2 bases, 4 bases remained unmatched. CDR1 and CDR2 (germline): SEHNR, FQNEAQ (reference sequence). CDR3: CASSLGDRGRNQPQHF. The CDR3 DNA sequence: TGTGCCAGCAGCTTGGGGGACAGGGGACGCAATCAGCCCCAGCATTTT.

The genes are TRBV7-8 and TRBJ2-2; D is unresolved. V shed 1 base and J shed 3 bases, with 6 bases lying between them. This CDR3 has 14 residues. The germline V gene has CDR1 SGHVS and CDR2 FQNEAQ. CDR3 region: CASSLGRDTGELFF. The CDR3 DNA reads TGTGCCAGCAGCTTAGGTAGGGACACCGGGGAGCTGTTTTTT. The whole variable domain, remainder taken from reference TRBV7-8 and TRBJ2-2, is GAGVSQSPRYKVAKRGQDVALRCDPISGHVSLFWYQQALGQGPEFLTYFQNEAQLDKSGLPSDRFFAERPEGSVSTLKIQRTQQEDSAVYLCASSLGRDTGELFFGEGSRLTVL.

The chain joins TRBV5-1 to TRBJ1-1, with 7 bases matching TRBD1. The CDR3 has 13 amino acids. J was trimmed by 8 bases and V by 3 bases; bases with no gene match: 7. CDR1 SGHRS and CDR2 YFSETQ come from the germline V gene. CDR3 protein: CASSWENRGEAFF. CDR3 bases: TGCGCCAGCAGCTGGGAAAACAGGGGCGAAGCTTTCTTT. Using reference TRBV5-1 and TRBJ1-1 for the parts outside the CDR3, the full variable domain is KAGVTQTPRYLIKTRGQQVTLSCSPISGHRSVSWYQQTPGQGLQFLFEYFSETQRNKGNFPGRFSGRQFSNSRSEMNVSTLELGDSALYLCASSWENRGEAFFGQGTRLTVV.

The chain is built from TRBV19 and TRBJ2-1, with 12 bases that match TRBD2. Germline CDR1 LNHDA, CDR2 SQIVND (reference sequence). The CDR3 sequence is 15 residues long. J was trimmed by 9 bases and V by 1 base; bases with no gene match: 4. The CDR3 DNA reads as TGTGCCAGTAGTATAGCACTAGCGGGAGGAGGTGAGCAGTTCTTC. Translating gives CASSIALAGGGEQFF.

The genes are TRBV5-1 and TRBJ1-3; D unclear. V was clipped by 0 bases and J by 0 bases, with 7 bases between them. Germline V gives CDR1 SGHRS, CDR2 YFSETQ. The length of the CDR3 is 15 residues. CDR3 in DNA: TGCGCCAGCAGCTTGGGTAAAGGCTCTGGAAACACCATATATTTT. As protein: CASSLGKGSGNTIYF.

In DNA, the CDR3 is TGTGCCTGGACCCGACGGGCGGGAGGGCGAACCGGGGAGCTGTTTTTT. This sequence encodes CAWTRRAGGRTGELFF. This chain connects TRBV30 to TRBJ2-2; TRBD2 matches 9 bases. The CDR3 covers 16 residues. The V gene's germline CDR1 is GTSNPN and CDR2 SVGIG (reference sequence). V dropped 4 bases and J dropped 5; count of bases not matched to a gene: 11.

The CDR3 DNA reads as TGTGCCACCCATTCGGACAGTTTTTATGAAAAACTGTTTTTT. Residues: CATHSDSFYEKLFF. The chain employs TRBV19 and TRBJ1-4; possibly TRBD1 for D (6 bases). CDR1 and CDR2 from the germline V gene are LNHDA and SQIVND (reference sequence). The CDR3 totals 14 residues. V was clipped by 10 bases and J by 6 bases, with 18 bases between them.

V is TRBV28 and J is TRBJ2-1; TRBD2 aligns across 12 bases. The CDR3 is 15 residues long. The ends lost 0 bases at V and 8 bases at J; junction bases unmatched: 2. Germline CDR1 is MDHEN and CDR2 is SYDVKM. The CDR3 here is CASSLWTSGSYEQFF. The CDR3 region has the DNA TGTGCCAGCAGTTTATGGACTAGCGGGAGCTATGAGCAGTTCTTC.

The rearrangement links TRBV23-1 to TRBJ1-4; D call uncertain. TRBV23-1 is sorted into the ORF group, with uncertain function. This CDR3 comprises 15 residues. Trimming took 6 bases from V and 3 from J, leaving 14 bases between them. CDR3 amino acids: CASSPLREPNEKLFF. CDR3 sequence (DNA): TGCGCCAGCAGCCCCCTCCGGGAACCTAATGAAAAACTGTTTTTT.

This sequence joins TRBV7-2 and TRBJ1-5; D possibly corresponds to TRBD1 (5 bases). V was trimmed by 3 bases and J by 4 bases, leaving 13 bases between them. This CDR3 has 15 amino acids. Germline lookup yields CDR1 SGHTA and CDR2 FQGNSA. CDR3 in DNA: TGTGCCAGCAGCTTTGTAGGGGCACATAATCAGCCCCAGCATTTT. Its protein product is CASSFVGAHNQPQHF.

This chain connects TRBV6-5 to TRBJ1-2; 9 bases fit TRBD1. This CDR3 comprises 15 residues. J gave up 7 bases and V 7 bases, and 13 bases lay outside the gene matches. Germline CDR1 reads MNHEY; CDR2 reads SVGAGI. CDR3 amino acids: CASTKSGQGLGGYTF. CDR3 coding DNA: TGTGCCAGCACCAAATCTGGACAGGGGTTGGGTGGCTACACCTTC.

This clone has just one count. The chain recombines TRBV5-5 with TRBJ1-5; D is uncertain. This CDR3 is built from 15 residues. V was cut by 2 bases and J by 3 bases, with 12 bases left in between. CDR1 and CDR2 (germline): SGHKS, YYEKEE (reference sequence). The chain's CDR3 is CASSLDYSPNQPQHF. DNA of the CDR3: TGTGCCAGCAGCTTAGATTACTCCCCCAATCAGCCCCAGCATTTT.

The chain has TRBV11-2 and TRBJ2-6; tentatively, D is TRBD2 (5 bases). Germline lookup yields CDR1 SGHAT and CDR2 FQNNGV. This CDR3 spans 17 amino acids. V shed 5 bases and J shed 0 bases, with 14 bases lying between them. The DNA of the CDR3 is TGTGCCAGCAGCCCGACGTTAGCGAACTCTGGGGCCAACGTCCTGACTTTC. Amino acids: CASSPTLANSGANVLTF. The whole variable domain, remainder taken from reference TRBV11-2 and TRBJ2-6, is EAGVAQSPRYKIIEKRQSVAFWCNPISGHATLYWYQQILGQGPKLLIQFQNNGVVDDSQLPKDRFSAERLKGVDSTLKIQPAKLEDSAVYLCASSPTLANSGANVLTFGAGSRLTVL.